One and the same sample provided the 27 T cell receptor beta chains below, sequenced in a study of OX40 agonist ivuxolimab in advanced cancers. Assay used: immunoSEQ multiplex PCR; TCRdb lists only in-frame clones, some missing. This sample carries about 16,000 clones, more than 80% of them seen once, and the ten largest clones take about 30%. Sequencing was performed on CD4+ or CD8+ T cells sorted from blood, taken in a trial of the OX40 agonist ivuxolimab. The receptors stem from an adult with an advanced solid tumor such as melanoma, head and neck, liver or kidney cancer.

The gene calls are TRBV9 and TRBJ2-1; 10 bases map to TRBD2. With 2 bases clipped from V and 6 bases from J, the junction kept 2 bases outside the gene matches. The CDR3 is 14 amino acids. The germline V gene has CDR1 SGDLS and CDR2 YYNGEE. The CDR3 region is CASSVLAGANEQFF. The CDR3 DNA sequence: TGTGCCAGCAGCGTTCTAGCGGGAGCCAATGAGCAGTTCTTC.

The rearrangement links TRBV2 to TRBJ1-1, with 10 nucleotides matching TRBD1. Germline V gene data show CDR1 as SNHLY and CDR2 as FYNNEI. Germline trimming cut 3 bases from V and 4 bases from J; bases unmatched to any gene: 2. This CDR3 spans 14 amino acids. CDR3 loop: CASSDRTGGTEAFF. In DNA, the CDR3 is TGTGCCAGCAGTGACAGGACAGGGGGCACTGAAGCTTTCTTT.

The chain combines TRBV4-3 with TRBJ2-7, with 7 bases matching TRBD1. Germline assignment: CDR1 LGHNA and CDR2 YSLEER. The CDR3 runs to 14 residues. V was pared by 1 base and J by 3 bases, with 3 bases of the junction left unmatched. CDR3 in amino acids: CASSQGTGHYEQYF. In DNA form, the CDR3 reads TGCGCCAGCAGCCAAGGGACAGGTCACTACGAGCAGTACTTC.

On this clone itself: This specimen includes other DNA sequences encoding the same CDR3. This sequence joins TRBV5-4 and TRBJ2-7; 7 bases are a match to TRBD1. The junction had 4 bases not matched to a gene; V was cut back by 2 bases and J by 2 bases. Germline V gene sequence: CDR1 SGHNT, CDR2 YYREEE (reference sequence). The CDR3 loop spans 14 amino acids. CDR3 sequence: CASSLGQGAYEQYF. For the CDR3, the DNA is TGTGCCAGCAGCTTAGGGCAGGGGGCCTACGAGCAGTACTTC.

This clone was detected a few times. CDR3 nucleotide sequence: TGCGCCAGCAGTGTCGGATTCGAGCAGTACTTC. Translating gives CASSVGFEQYF. The chain uses TRBV10-2 and TRBJ2-7; D is ambiguous. The ends were cut back, 4 bases at V and 6 bases at J, with 7 bases in the middle. CDR3 length equals 11 residues. The germline V gene has CDR1 WSHSY and CDR2 SAAADI.

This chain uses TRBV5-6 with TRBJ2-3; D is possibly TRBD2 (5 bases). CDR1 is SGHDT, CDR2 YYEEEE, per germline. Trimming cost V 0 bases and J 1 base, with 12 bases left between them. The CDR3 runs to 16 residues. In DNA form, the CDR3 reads TGTGCCAGCAGCTTGGATCTAGCTCCTCGCACAGATACGCAGTATTTT. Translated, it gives CASSLDLAPRTDTQYF. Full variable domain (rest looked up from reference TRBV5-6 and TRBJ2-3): DAGVTQSPTHLIKTRGQQVTLRCSPKSGHDTVSWYQQALGQGPQFIFQYYEEEERQRGNFPDRFSGHQFPNYSSELNVNALLLGDSALYLCASSLDLAPRTDTQYFGPGTRLTVL.

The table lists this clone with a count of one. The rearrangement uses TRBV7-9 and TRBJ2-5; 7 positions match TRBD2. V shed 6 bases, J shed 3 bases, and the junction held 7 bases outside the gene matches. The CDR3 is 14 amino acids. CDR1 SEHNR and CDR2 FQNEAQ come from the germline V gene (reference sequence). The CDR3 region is CASRPGLSEETQYF. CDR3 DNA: TGTGCCAGCAGGCCGGGACTAAGTGAAGAGACCCAGTACTTC. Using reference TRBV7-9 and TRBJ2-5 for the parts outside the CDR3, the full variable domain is DTGVSQNPRHKITKRGQNVTFRCDPISEHNRLYWYRQTLGQGPEFLTYFQNEAQLEKSRLLSDRFSAERPKGSFSTLEIQRTEQGDSAMYLCASRPGLSEETQYFGPGTRLLVL.

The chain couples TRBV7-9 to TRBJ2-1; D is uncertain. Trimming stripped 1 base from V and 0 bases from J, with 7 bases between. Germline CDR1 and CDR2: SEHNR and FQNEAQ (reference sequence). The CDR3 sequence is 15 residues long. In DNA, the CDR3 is TGTGCCAGCAGCTTAGTAGTTAGCTCCTACAATGAGCAGTTCTTC. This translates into CASSLVVSSYNEQFF.

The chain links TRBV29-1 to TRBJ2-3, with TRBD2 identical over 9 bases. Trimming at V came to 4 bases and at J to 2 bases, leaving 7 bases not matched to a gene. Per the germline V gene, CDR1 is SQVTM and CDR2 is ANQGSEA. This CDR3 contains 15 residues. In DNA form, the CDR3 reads TGCAGCGTTGCAGGGACTAGCAGATACACAGATACGCAGTATTTT. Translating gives CSVAGTSRYTDTQYF.

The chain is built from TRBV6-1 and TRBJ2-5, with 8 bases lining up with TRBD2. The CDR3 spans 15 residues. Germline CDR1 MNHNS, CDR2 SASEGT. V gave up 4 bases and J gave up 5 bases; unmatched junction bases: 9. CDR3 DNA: TGTGCCAGCAGTGGGCTACTAGCGGCGGGGGAGACCCAGTACTTC. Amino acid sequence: CASSGLLAAGETQYF.

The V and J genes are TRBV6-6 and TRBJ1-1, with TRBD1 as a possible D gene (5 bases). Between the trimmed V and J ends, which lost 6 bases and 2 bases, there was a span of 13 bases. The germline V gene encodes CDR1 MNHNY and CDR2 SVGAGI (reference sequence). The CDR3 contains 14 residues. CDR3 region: CASRPGRTNTEAFF. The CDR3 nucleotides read TGTGCCAGCAGGCCAGGGCGGACCAACACTGAAGCTTTCTTT.

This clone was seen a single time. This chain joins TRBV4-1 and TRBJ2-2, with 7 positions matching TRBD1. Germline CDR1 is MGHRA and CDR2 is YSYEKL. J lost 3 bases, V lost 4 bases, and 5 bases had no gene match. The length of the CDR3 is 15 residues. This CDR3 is CASSRDDRDTGELFF. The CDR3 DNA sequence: TGCGCCAGCAGCCGAGACGACAGGGACACCGGGGAGCTGTTTTTT.

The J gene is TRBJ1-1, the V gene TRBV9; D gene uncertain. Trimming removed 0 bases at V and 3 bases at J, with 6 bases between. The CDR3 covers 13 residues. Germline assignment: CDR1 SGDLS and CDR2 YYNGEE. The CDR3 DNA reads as TGTGCCAGCAGCGTAGTGAAGTACACTGAAGCTTTCTTT. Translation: CASSVVKYTEAFF.

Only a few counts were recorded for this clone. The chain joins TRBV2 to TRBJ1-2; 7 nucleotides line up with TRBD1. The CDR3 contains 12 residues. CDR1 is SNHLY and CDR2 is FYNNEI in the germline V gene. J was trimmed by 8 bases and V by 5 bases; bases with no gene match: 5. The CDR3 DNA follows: TGTGCCAGCAGTCCGGACAGGACCGGCTACACCTTC. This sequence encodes CASSPDRTGYTF.

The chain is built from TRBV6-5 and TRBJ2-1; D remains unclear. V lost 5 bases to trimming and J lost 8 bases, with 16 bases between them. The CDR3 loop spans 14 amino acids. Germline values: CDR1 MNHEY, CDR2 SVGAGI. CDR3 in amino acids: CASSALVADDEQFF. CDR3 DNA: TGTGCCAGCAGTGCGCTAGTGGCAGATGATGAGCAGTTCTTC.

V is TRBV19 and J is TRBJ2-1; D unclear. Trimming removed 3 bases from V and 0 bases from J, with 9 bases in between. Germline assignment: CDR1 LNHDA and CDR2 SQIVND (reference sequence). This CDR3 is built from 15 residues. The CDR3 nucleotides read TGTGCCAGTAGTATGTCAGGAAGCTCCTACAATGAGCAGTTCTTC. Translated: CASSMSGSSYNEQFF.

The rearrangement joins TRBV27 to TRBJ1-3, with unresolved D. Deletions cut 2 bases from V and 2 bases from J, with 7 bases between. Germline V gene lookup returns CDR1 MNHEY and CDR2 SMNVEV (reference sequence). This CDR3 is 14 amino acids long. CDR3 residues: CASSLKGTGNTIYF. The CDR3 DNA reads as TGTGCCAGCAGTTTAAAAGGGACTGGAAACACCATATATTTT.

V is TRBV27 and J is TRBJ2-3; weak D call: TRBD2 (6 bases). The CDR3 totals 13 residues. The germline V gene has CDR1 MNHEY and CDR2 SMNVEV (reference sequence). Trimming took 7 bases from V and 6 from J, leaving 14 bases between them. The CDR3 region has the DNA TGTGCCAGCAATGGGGCGGGAAGGGATACGCAGTATTTT. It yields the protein CASNGAGRDTQYF.

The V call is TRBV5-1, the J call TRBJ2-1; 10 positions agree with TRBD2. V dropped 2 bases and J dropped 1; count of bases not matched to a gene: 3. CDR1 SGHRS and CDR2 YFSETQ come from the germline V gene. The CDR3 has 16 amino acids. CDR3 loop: CASSFLAGVSYNEQFF. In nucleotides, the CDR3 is TGCGCCAGCAGCTTCCTAGCGGGAGTTTCCTACAATGAGCAGTTCTTC.

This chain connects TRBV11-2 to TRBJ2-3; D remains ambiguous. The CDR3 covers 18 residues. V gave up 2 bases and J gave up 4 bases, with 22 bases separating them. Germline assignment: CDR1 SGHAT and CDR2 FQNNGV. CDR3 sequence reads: CASSLSRMTGLGADTQYF. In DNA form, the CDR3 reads TGTGCCAGCAGCTTAAGTCGCATGACTGGGTTAGGTGCAGATACGCAGTATTTT.

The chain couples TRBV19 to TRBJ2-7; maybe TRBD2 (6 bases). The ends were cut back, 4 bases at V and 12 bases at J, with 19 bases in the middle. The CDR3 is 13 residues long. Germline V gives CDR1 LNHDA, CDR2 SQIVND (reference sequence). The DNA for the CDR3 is TGTGCCAGTAGTACCCGAGGAGGGACCTTAGCGTACTTC. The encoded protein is CASSTRGGTLAYF.

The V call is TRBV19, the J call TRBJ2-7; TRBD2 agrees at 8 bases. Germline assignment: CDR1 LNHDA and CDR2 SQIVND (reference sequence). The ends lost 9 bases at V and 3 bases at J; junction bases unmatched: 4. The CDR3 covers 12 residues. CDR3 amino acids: CASSGGGYEQYF. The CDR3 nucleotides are TGTGCCAGCTCCGGGGGGGGCTACGAGCAGTACTTC.

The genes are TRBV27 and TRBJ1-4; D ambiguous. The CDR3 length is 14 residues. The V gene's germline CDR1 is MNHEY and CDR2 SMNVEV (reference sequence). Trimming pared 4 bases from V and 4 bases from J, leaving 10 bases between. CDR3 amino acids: CASSSPSHNEKLFF. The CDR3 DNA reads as TGTGCCAGCAGTTCGCCTAGCCATAATGAAAAACTGTTTTTT.

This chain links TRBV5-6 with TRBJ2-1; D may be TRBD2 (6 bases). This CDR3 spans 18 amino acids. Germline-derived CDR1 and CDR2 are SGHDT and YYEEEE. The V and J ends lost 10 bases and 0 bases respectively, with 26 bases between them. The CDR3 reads CASRGGPIRFSSYNEQFF. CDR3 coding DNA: TGTGCCTCCCGGGGAGGACCGATACGATTTAGCTCCTACAATGAGCAGTTCTTC.

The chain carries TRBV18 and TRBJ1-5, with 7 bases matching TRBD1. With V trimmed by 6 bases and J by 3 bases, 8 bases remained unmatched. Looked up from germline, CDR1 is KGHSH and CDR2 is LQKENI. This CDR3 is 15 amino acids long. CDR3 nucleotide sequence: TGTGCCAGCTCCTCGGACAGGCTATACAATCAGCCCCAGCATTTT. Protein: CASSSDRLYNQPQHF. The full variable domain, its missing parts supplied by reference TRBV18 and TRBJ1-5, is NAGVMQNPRHLVRRRGQEARLRCSPMKGHSHVYWYRQLPEEGLKFMVYLQKENIIDESGMPKERFSAEFPKEGPSILRIQQVVRGDSAAYFCASSSDRLYNQPQHFGDGTRLSIL.

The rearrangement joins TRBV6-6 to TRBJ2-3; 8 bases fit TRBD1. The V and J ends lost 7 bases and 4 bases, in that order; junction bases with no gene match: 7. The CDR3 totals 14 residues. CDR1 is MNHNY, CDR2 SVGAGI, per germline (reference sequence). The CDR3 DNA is TGTGCCAGCAAAAGGACAGGGTCATCAGATACGCAGTATTTT. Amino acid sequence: CASKRTGSSDTQYF.

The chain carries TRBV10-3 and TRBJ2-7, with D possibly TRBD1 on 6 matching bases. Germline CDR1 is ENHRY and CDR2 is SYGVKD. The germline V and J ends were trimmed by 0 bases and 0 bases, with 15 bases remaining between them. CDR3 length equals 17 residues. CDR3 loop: CAISESQGITTSYEQYF. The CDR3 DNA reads TGTGCCATCAGTGAGTCCCAGGGGATTACGACCTCCTACGAGCAGTACTTC.